The clone carrying this TCR beta chain was seen ten or more times. The CDR3 runs to 19 residues. Per the germline V gene, CDR1 is LNHDA and CDR2 is SQIVND (reference sequence). V lost 5 bases and J 0 bases, leaving 20 bases between the germline ends. The sample's time point: newly diagnosed GD, antithyroid drugs for less than 3 months. Preparation of the TCR library used RNA extracted from PBMCs. Graves' disease was diagnosed by American Thyroid Association guidelines. Nine milliliters of peripheral blood went into EDTA tubes. These data are taken from a study of regulatory T cells in long-lasting Graves disease. For TCR beta, libraries came from iRepertoire HTBI primers and Arm-PCR of CDR3 regions. Per the original data handling: Identification of gene segments yielded some 61 TRBV and 14 TRBJ across samples. TCRdb re-derived calls from the multiplex PCR reads in MiXCR, one entry per CDR3 protein. TCRdb, rather than the study authors, made the V and J calls. The sample lists fewer than 350,000 distinct CDR3 sequences; approximately 20% were seen once.

The receptor was isolated from a female donor with Graves disease. The sample consisted of peripheral blood mononuclear cells (PBMCs), taken at new diagnosis, from a patient treated with antithyroid drugs. This rearrangement joins TRBV19 to TRBJ2-6; D is uncertain. In DNA, the CDR3 is TGTGCCAGTAGTCCCCCTGTGGGATCGGTCAGCTCTGGGGCCAACGTCCTGACTTTC. Its translation: CASSPPVGSVSSGANVLTF.